This paragraph reports one TCR beta chain. This entry is derived from a study of blood T cell repertoires in COVID-19. Whole-study context: The United States, Italy and Spain supplied acute and convalescent COVID-19 samples.

The CDR3 loop spans 16 amino acids. Germline CDR1 reads MNHEY; CDR2 reads SMNVEV (reference sequence). V gave up 5 bases and J gave up 0 bases; unmatched junction bases: 5. Original analysis: The authors estimated nucleated cell counts from reference gene primer amplification. Only in-frame clones appear in the TCRdb table, and some are missing; sequencing was by immunoSEQ multiplex PCR. The V and J calls and clone size are taken from that table; D and trimming were inferred from the DNA. In the table there are about 400,000 clones, roughly 90% of which are singletons. The V gene is TRBV27, the J gene TRBJ2-1; 9 positions agree with TRBD2. This receptor was identified in a man in his forties or fifties with acute or convalescent COVID-19. Material: peripheral blood. The CDR3 coding sequence is TGTGCCAGCAGTAGACTAGCGGACGTCTCCTACAATGAGCAGTTCTTC. This codes for CASSRLADVSYNEQFF.